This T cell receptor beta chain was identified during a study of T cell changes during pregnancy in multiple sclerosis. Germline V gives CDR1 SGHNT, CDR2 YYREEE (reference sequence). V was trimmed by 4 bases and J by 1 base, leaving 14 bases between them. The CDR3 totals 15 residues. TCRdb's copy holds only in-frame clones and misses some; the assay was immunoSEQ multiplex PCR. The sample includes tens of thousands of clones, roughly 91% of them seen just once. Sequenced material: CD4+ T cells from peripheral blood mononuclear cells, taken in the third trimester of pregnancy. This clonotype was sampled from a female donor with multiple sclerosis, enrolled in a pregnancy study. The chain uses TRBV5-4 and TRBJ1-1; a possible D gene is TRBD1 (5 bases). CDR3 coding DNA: TGTGCCAGCAGCCGCAGGACACAGAGGAACACTGAAGCTTTCTTT. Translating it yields CASSRRTQRNTEAFF.